This TCR beta chain was recovered during a study of siplizumab effects on memory and regulatory T cells. General study results and limits: Proliferating siplizumab-culture Tregs lacked confirmation of suppressive function.

Assayed TCR templates numbered 85,000 to 100,000 for each sample. Repertoires were generated with immunoSEQ multiplex PCR, while TCRdb's copy carries only in-frame clones and drops some. The table records more than 45,000 clones, roughly 93% of them present only once. About this clone: Its antigen remains unknown.

The sample taken for sequencing was CD8+ T cells sorted from blood. This clonotype was obtained from a human donor in good health.

The CDR3 bases are TGCGCCAGCAGCGCAGCCGGGACAGGCTCCTACGAGCAGTACTTC. The encoded protein is CASSAAGTGSYEQYF. The chain links TRBV4-1 to TRBJ2-7; 8 bases fit TRBD1. V shed 5 bases, J shed 0 bases, and the junction held 6 bases outside the gene matches. The CDR3 sequence is 15 residues long. The germline V gene has CDR1 MGHRA and CDR2 YSYEKL.